This TCR beta chain was retrieved from a study of low-dose radiotherapy and immunotherapy resistance in tumors. Study information: TRAV- and TRBV-specific primers primed first-strand cDNA, covering alpha and beta chains.

The CDR3 has 15 residues. Trimming stripped 5 bases from V and 5 bases from J, with 18 bases between. The germline V gene encodes CDR1 MDHEN and CDR2 SYDVKM. TCRs underwent 20 PCR cycles of amplification with a constant-region primer and V-primer adapter. TCRdb reanalysed the reads using MiXCR and keeps one entry per CDR3 protein. The repertoire holds under 60,000 distinct CDR3 sequences, with around 34% as singletons. Time point meaning: after trial treatment. Regarding treatment: LDRT plus nivolumab, ipilimumab, low-dose cyclophosphamide and aspirin (RACIN trial). Sequenced here: PBMCs, sampled after low-dose radiotherapy plus immunotherapy. The J gene is TRBJ2-5, the V gene TRBV28, with D uncertain. The clonotype originates from a male donor with rectosigmoid adenocarcinoma. The chain's CDR3 is CASSLPGHGWETQYF. In nucleotides, the CDR3 is TGTGCCAGCAGTCTTCCGGGCCACGGTTGGGAGACCCAGTACTTC.